The 8 T cell receptor beta chains given below trace back to one sample, sequenced in a study of blood T cell repertoires in COVID-19. Using immunoSEQ multiplex PCR, the repertoire was profiled, and TCRdb retains in-frame clones only, with some absent. The data contain fewer than 200,000 clones, roughly 85% of them singletons. The sequencing sample was made of peripheral blood. Receptor source: a man aged 35-49 years with acute or convalescent COVID-19.

This clone appeared a single time. The chain is built from TRBV7-9 and TRBJ1-3, with TRBD1 identical over 12 bases. CDR1 and CDR2 (germline): SEHNR, FQNEAQ (reference sequence). V lost 4 bases to trimming and J lost 0 bases; unmatched junction nucleotides: 4. CDR3 length: 17 amino acids. This CDR3 reads CASSSGTGGFSGNTIYF. CDR3 in DNA: TGTGCCAGCAGCTCGGGGACAGGGGGCTTCTCTGGAAACACCATATATTTT.

The chain links TRBV12-3 or TRBV12-4 to TRBJ2-2, with D possibly TRBD2 on 5 matching bases. V was clipped by 5 bases and J by 8 bases, with 9 bases between them. The CDR3 has 12 amino acids. In DNA, the CDR3 is TGTGCCAGCAGTCTGACGGGGGGGGAGCTGTTTTTT. As protein: CASSLTGGELFF.

The chain combines TRBV3-1 (or the pseudogene TRBV3-2) with TRBJ2-7; the match to TRBD2 covers 12 bases. This CDR3 comprises 15 residues. Germline V gene sequence: CDR1 LGHDT, CDR2 YNNKEL (reference sequence). V lost 6 bases to trimming and J lost 3 bases; unmatched junction nucleotides: 6. The CDR3 bases are TGTGCCAGCAGGTCGACTAGCGGGGGAAGCTACGAGCAGTACTTC. It is translated as CASRSTSGGSYEQYF.

The rearrangement links TRBV6-5 to TRBJ1-1, with TRBD1 matching over 8 bases. J was trimmed by 1 base and V by 2 bases; bases with no gene match: 6. This CDR3 is built from 16 residues. CDR1 and CDR2 (germline): MNHEY, SVGAGI. The CDR3 protein is CASSYRSRGPNTEAFF. For the CDR3, the DNA is TGTGCCAGCAGTTACAGGTCCAGGGGGCCGAACACTGAAGCTTTCTTT.

This clone has only one observation. This chain connects TRBV10-3 to TRBJ1-1; a weak D match, TRBD1 (5 bases). The V gene's germline CDR1 is ENHRY and CDR2 SYGVKD. V dropped 8 bases and J dropped 4 bases, with 14 bases sitting between them. This CDR3 spans 13 amino acids. The CDR3 is CAISQGYATEAFF. The CDR3 bases are TGTGCCATCTCTCAGGGCTATGCCACTGAAGCTTTCTTT.

V and J are TRBV18 and TRBJ1-1; 7 bases line up with TRBD1. V was clipped by 2 bases and J by 1 base; unmatched bases: 4. This CDR3 is 15 amino acids long. The germline CDR1 and CDR2 sequences are KGHSH and LQKENI. The CDR3 DNA reads TGTGCCAGCTCACCAATGGGACAGTCGAACACTGAAGCTTTCTTT. It translates to CASSPMGQSNTEAFF.

The chain uses TRBV4-1 and TRBJ1-5; unclear D gene. CDR1 is MGHRA and CDR2 is YSYEKL in the germline V gene. The CDR3 sequence is 15 residues long. Trimming removed 0 bases from V and 5 bases from J, with 11 bases in between. The chain's CDR3 is CASSQDPGRDQPQHF. DNA for the CDR3: TGCGCCAGCAGCCAAGATCCGGGAAGGGATCAGCCCCAGCATTTT.

The J gene is TRBJ1-1, the V gene TRBV13; 7 bases agree with TRBD1. CDR1 is PRHDT, CDR2 FYEKMQ, per germline (reference sequence). CDR3 length: 16 amino acids. After removal of 5 bases from V and 4 bases from J, the junction contained 13 bases not matched to a gene. DNA for the CDR3: TGTGCCAGCAGCGACGGGACAGCCGAAGGGACCACTGAAGCTTTCTTT. Protein sequence: CASSDGTAEGTTEAFF.